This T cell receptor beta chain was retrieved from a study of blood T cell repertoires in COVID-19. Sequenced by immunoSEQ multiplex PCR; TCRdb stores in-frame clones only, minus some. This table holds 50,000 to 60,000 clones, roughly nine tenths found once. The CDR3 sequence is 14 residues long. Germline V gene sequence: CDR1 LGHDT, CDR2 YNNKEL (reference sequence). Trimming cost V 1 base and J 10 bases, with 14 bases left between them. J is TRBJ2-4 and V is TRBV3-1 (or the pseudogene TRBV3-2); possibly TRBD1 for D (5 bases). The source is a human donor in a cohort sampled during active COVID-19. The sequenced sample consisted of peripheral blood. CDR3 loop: CASSQARQSTIQYF. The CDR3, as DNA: TGTGCCAGCAGCCAAGCCCGACAGAGTACAATTCAGTACTTC.